Listed below are T cell receptor beta chains from one sample, sequenced in a study of blood T cell repertoires in COVID-19. Profiled with immunoSEQ multiplex PCR; TCRdb holds only in-frame clones, not every one. This table holds under 140,000 clones, 88% found once. The sample consisted of peripheral blood. These receptors originate from a woman aged 45 to 65 with acute or convalescent COVID-19. Both conserved end residues are part of each CDR3. A D gene is named only where the DNA matches it firmly. Some rows have no size entry. The others give once, few or many, or a class for an expanded clone.

>TRBJ2-2|TRBD2|TRBV28|NA
TGTGCCAGCATCAAACTGGTAGCGGGAAAGGCCGGGGAGCTGTTTTTT
CASIKLVAGKAGELFF
>TRBJ2-1|NA|TRBV9|NA
TGTGCCAGCAGCGTAGGGGCGTCCCTCTCCTACAATGAGCAGTTCTTC
CASSVGASLSYNEQFF
>TRBJ1-6|TRBD1|TRBV6-6|NA
TGTGCCAGCAGGGGCCCCGGGACAGGGGGCAACTCACCCCTCCACTTT
CASRGPGTGGNSPLHF
>TRBJ2-1|TRBD2|TRBV7-9|NA
TGTGCCAGCAGCTTAAAACTAGCGGACAATGAGCAGTTCTTC
CASSLKLADNEQFF
>TRBJ2-4|NA|TRBV19|NA
TGTGCCAGTAAGGATAGCGCGACTAAAAACATTCAGTACTTC
CASKDSATKNIQYF
>TRBJ2-1|NA|TRBV20-1|once
TGCAGTGCTAGTAGAGTAGCGACCCAAGAGAATGAGCAGTTCTTC
CSASRVATQENEQFF
>TRBJ2-3|NA|TRBV5-6|NA
TGTGCCAGCAGCTTGGGGGGCGCCGTCACAGATACGCAGTATTTT
CASSLGGAVTDTQYF
>TRBJ1-4|NA|TRBV19|NA
TGTGCCAGTAGTATCACACAGGATAATGAAAAACTGTTTTTT
CASSITQDNEKLFF
>TRBJ1-1|TRBD1|TRBV25-1|NA
TGTGCCAGCACCTGGACAGGGGACACTGAAGCTTTCTTT
CASTWTGDTEAFF
>TRBJ1-2|NA|TRBV7-2|NA
TGTGCCAGCAGCTTAGATCGGGGGTATGGCTACACCTTC
CASSLDRGYGYTF
>TRBJ2-7|TRBD1|TRBV7-2|NA
TGTGCCAGCAGCTTTTGGGGGGGACAGGGGCCCTACGAGCAGTACTTC
CASSFWGGQGPYEQYF
>TRBJ2-7|NA|TRBV6-5|NA
TGTGCCAGCCTCGACCTTAGGAGGGCCTACGAGCAGTACTTC
CASLDLRRAYEQYF
>TRBJ1-2|NA|TRBV2|NA
TGTGCCAGCAGTGCCGCAGGGGCCTATGGCTACACCTTC
CASSAAGAYGYTF
>TRBJ2-1|TRBD2|TRBV10-1|NA
TGCGCCAAGACCGGACCGGGACACCATCTAGCGGGAGGGAATGAGCAGTTCTTC
CAKTGPGHHLAGGNEQFF
>TRBJ2-7|TRBD2|TRBV28|NA
TGTGCCAGCACCAGAGGACTAGCGGGAACCTACGAGCAGTACTTC
CASTRGLAGTYEQYF
>TRBJ1-2|TRBD1|TRBV5-5|NA
TGTGCCAGCAGCTCTTCCCGGGACAGGGATCACTATGGCTACACCTTC
CASSSSRDRDHYGYTF
>TRBJ1-2|TRBD1|TRBV11-2|NA
TGTGCCAGCAGCGTCGGACAGGGAGCCCGACTGTTTAACTATGGCTACACCTTC
CASSVGQGARLFNYGYTF
>TRBJ2-1|NA|TRBV5-1|NA
TGCGCCAGCAGGATAGGGAGCTCCTACAATGAGCAGTTCTTC
CASRIGSSYNEQFF
>TRBJ2-1|NA|TRBV24-1|few
TGTGCCACCAGTGATTTAGGGAGCGGAGAGAGGAATGAGCAGTTCTTC
CATSDLGSGERNEQFF
>TRBJ2-6|NA|TRBV5-6|NA
TGTGCCAGCAGGAGCGTCTACGGGGCCAACGTCCTGACTTTC
CASRSVYGANVLTF
>TRBJ2-2|TRBD2|TRBV2|NA
TGTGCCAGCAGTTTACTGACTAGCGGGACCGGGGAGCTGTTTTTT
CASSLLTSGTGELFF
>TRBJ2-2|TRBD1|TRBV7-6|NA
TGTGCCAGCAGCTGGGGACAGGGAGGTAACACCGGGGAGCTGTTTTTT
CASSWGQGGNTGELFF
>TRBJ2-3|TRBD2|TRBV14|NA
TGTGCCAGCAGCGGCCGGACTAGTATGTCTTCTGATACGCAGTATTTT
CASSGRTSMSSDTQYF
>TRBJ2-1|TRBD1|TRBV6-4|NA
TGTGCCAGCAGTGCCTCGGACAGGGCAACCTACAATGAGCAGTTCTTC
CASSASDRATYNEQFF
>TRBJ2-1|NA|TRBV30|NA
TGTGCCTGGAGTTCCTCAGCGGCAGCGCTTACGGAGTTCTTC
CAWSSSAAALTEFF
>TRBJ2-2|NA|TRBV30|NA
TGTGCCTGGAAGCGAAACACCGGGGAGCTGTTTTTT
CAWKRNTGELFF
>TRBJ2-7|NA|TRBV3-1/TRBV3-2|NA
TGTGCCAGCAGTCAACGCCGGGGAAAGGGGACATCCTACGAGCAGTACTTC
CASSQRRGKGTSYEQYF
>TRBJ1-5|TRBD1|TRBV6-6|NA
TGTGCCAGCAGCACCGGGACAGGGGGGAATCAGCCCCAGCATTTT
CASSTGTGGNQPQHF
>TRBJ2-4|TRBD2|TRBV5-4|NA
TGTGCCAGCAGTTGGACTAGCGGGGGGGGGAACATTCAGTACTTC
CASSWTSGGGNIQYF
>TRBJ2-1|TRBD2|TRBV24-1|NA
TGTGCCACCAGTGATTTCGCTAGCGGGAGCTTTGAGCAGTTCTTC
CATSDFASGSFEQFF
>TRBJ2-1|NA|TRBV24-1|once
TGTGCCACCGCGAAAGGGGGGGCGGAAAATGAGCAGTTCTTC
CATAKGGAENEQFF
>TRBJ2-2|NA|TRBV19|NA
TGTGCCAGTAGTATCAGGGCCGGAACCGGGGAGCTGTTTTTT
CASSIRAGTGELFF
>TRBJ2-1|NA|TRBV4-1|NA
TGCGCCAGCAGCCAAGACCGGGGGTCGTCCTACAATGAGCAGTTCTTC
CASSQDRGSSYNEQFF
>TRBJ2-7|TRBD2|TRBV24-1|NA
TGTGCCACCAGTGATGATACTAGCGGGAGTGAGGCCGAGCAGTACTTC
CATSDDTSGSEAEQYF
>TRBJ2-1|NA|TRBV11-3|NA
TGTGCCAGCAGCTTATTCGTGGCGGGAGAGCAGTTCTTC
CASSLFVAGEQFF
>TRBJ2-3|NA|TRBV2|NA
TGTGCCAGCAGGATGACTGTTAGCACAGATACGCAGTATTTT
CASRMTVSTDTQYF
>TRBJ1-4|TRBD1|TRBV6-5|NA
TGTGCCAGCAGGCTTAACAGGGGAACTAATGAAAAACTGTTTTTT
CASRLNRGTNEKLFF
>TRBJ2-3|TRBD1|TRBV19|once
TGTGCCAGTAGTCCACGGACAGGGGGCGCAGATACGCAGTATTTT
CASSPRTGGADTQYF
>TRBJ1-2|NA|TRBV3-1/TRBV3-2|NA
TGTGCCAGCAGCCAAGATCGGCAGGGGCTCGGCTACACCTTC
CASSQDRQGLGYTF
>TRBJ1-6|TRBD1|TRBV3-1/TRBV3-2|NA
TGTGCCAGCAGCCACCAGACAGGGCGGTCACCCCTCCACTTT
CASSHQTGRSPLHF
>TRBJ1-5|TRBD1|TRBV18|NA
TGTGCCAGCTCTCGACAGGGGAATTTCAATCAGCCCCAGCATTTT
CASSRQGNFNQPQHF
>TRBJ2-5|NA|TRBV2|NA
TGTGCCAGCCTCCTCGATGGACAGCCCTCGGAGACCCAGTACTTC
CASLLDGQPSETQYF
>TRBJ2-7|TRBD1|TRBV19|NA
TGTGCCAGTAGTCTCAGACAGGGGTGGCCCGAGCAGTACTTC
CASSLRQGWPEQYF
>TRBJ1-1|TRBD1|TRBV5-1|NA
TGCGCCAGCAGCTTGGTTGGGCAGGGGGGCACTGAAGCTTTCTTT
CASSLVGQGGTEAFF
>TRBJ2-7|TRBD2|TRBV5-1|NA
TGCGCCAGCGGCCGGACTAGCGGTCACTACGAGCAGTACTTC
CASGRTSGHYEQYF
>TRBJ2-1|TRBD2|TRBV4-2|NA
TGTGCCAGCAGCCCTCAACTAGCGGGATACTACAATGAGCAGTTCTTC
CASSPQLAGYYNEQFF
>TRBJ1-6|NA|TRBV6-5|NA
TGTGCCAGCAGTTACAGCGGGCCTTCTCTCGCCCTCCACTTT
CASSYSGPSLALHF
>TRBJ2-3|TRBD1|TRBV3-1/TRBV3-2|NA
TGTGCCAGCAGCCGGGACAGGGGGACAGATACGCAGTATTTT
CASSRDRGTDTQYF
>TRBJ2-1|TRBD2|TRBV4-2|NA
TGTGCCAGCAGCCCCCGAACCCCCTCTAGCGGCGACAATGAGCAGTTCTTC
CASSPRTPSSGDNEQFF
>TRBJ1-4|NA|TRBV4-2|NA
TGTGCCAGCAGCCAAGATCGTGGGGGGGTTGAAAAACTGTTTTTT
CASSQDRGGVEKLFF
>TRBJ2-1|TRBD2|TRBV3-1/TRBV3-2|NA
TGTGCCAGCAGCATGACTAGCGGGGCTTACAATGAGCAGTTCTTC
CASSMTSGAYNEQFF
>TRBJ2-5|TRBD1|TRBV24-1|NA
TGTGCCACCAGTGATTTCGACAGGGACGGGGAGACCCAGTACTTC
CATSDFDRDGETQYF
>TRBJ2-2|NA|TRBV7-2|NA
TGTGCCAGCAGCTTGATTTGGGGAGTCACCGGGGAGCTGTTTTTT
CASSLIWGVTGELFF